Listed here are 22 T cell receptor beta chains from one sample, sequenced in a study of metastatic and nonmetastatic thyroid tumors. Treatment of any kind had been given to no patient before thyroid surgery. TCRdb re-called the PCR reads with MiXCR. The data show 45,000 to 65,000 clones, 17% seen once. Sequencing was performed on blood. The receptors shown here come from a female donor with papillary thyroid cancer or a benign thyroid nodule (not recorded which). Some clones in this sample may be carry-over from other donors' samples.

This clone was recorded a few times. Sequence at one end of the junction differs from germline and may be a read error. This rearrangement joins TRBV6-1 to TRBJ1-3; D perhaps matches TRBD1 (6 bases). This CDR3 region has 15 residues. Germline values: CDR1 MNHNS, CDR2 SASEGT. This CDR3 is CASRVPTGSVNTIYF. Here the CDR3 DNA reads TGTGCCAGCAGGGTGCCGACAGGCTCTGTAAACACCATATATTTT.

This clone was picked up a small number of times. The junction shows a germline mismatch at one end, possibly a read error. Other nucleotide sequences in the sample specify the same CDR3. The chain employs TRBV12-3 or TRBV12-4 and TRBJ1-1, with TRBD1 matching over 7 bases. The CDR3 spans 17 residues. CDR3 region: CASSLSPRTGSDTEAFF. The CDR3 DNA follows: TGTGCCAGCAGTTTATCCCCAAGGACAGGATCGGACACTGAAGCCTTCTTT.

This clone appeared many times. A read error may explain this, as a much larger clone is one base away. The chain has TRBV20-1 and TRBJ2-1; 12 positions match TRBD2. CDR1 is DFQATT and CDR2 is SNEGSKA in the germline V gene (reference sequence). The V and J ends lost 5 bases and 5 bases, in that order; junction bases with no gene match: 13. The CDR3 is 17 residues long. CDR3 loop: CSAGPSGRAFRDNEQFF. CDR3 sequence (DNA): TGCAGTGCTGGACCTAGCGGGAGGGCATTCAGGGACAATGAGCAGTTCTTC.

This sequence joins TRBV28 and TRBJ2-7, with TRBD1 matching 9 bases. Germline V CDR1 and CDR2: MDHEN, SYDVKM. V lost 3 bases to trimming and J lost 6 bases; unmatched junction nucleotides: 9. The CDR3 length is 15 residues. The CDR3 protein is CASSFPSGQGPEQYF. In DNA form, the CDR3 reads TGTGCCAGCAGTTTCCCTAGCGGACAGGGGCCCGAGCAGTACTTC.

This clone was seen a few times. The chain links TRBV6-2 or TRBV6-3 to TRBJ2-7; unclear D gene. The CDR3 is 16 amino acids. CDR1 and CDR2 from the germline V gene are MNHEY and SVGEGT. Trimming pared 2 bases from V and 6 bases from J, leaving 20 bases between. CDR3 DNA: TGTGCCAGCAGTTACCCCGACCGTATCGTAGGGTCCGAGCAGTACTTC. It codes for CASSYPDRIVGSEQYF.

By proportion, this clone is medium-sized. This chain links TRBV6-1 with TRBJ1-3, with unresolved D. The CDR3 has 16 amino acids. V lost 5 bases and J 0 bases, leaving 14 bases between the germline ends. Germline CDR1 and CDR2: MNHNS and SASEGT. In DNA form, the CDR3 reads TGTGCCAGCAGTTTTACTACTGGAAGCTCTGGAAACACCATATATTTT. Protein sequence: CASSFTTGSSGNTIYF.

This clone was counted many times. This rearrangement joins TRBV7-3 to TRBJ2-2; 10 bases are shared with TRBD1. The CDR3 is 17 residues long. Germline CDR1 and CDR2: SGHTA and FQGTGA. V lost 2 bases and J lost 4; bases outside the gene matches: 7. CDR3 residues: CASSLDGQGVSTGELFF. The CDR3 DNA follows: TGTGCCAGCAGCTTAGACGGACAGGGGGTGAGCACCGGGGAGCTGTTTTTT.

By frequency in the sample, this clone is medium-sized (0.01 to 0.1%). This chain connects TRBV6-6 to TRBJ2-7; the D gene is possibly TRBD2 (6 bases). Germline assignment: CDR1 MNHNY and CDR2 SVGAGI (reference sequence). V was cut by 0 bases and J by 3 bases, with 9 bases left in between. This CDR3 contains 14 residues. CDR3 in amino acids: CASSYSAEGYEQYF. In DNA, the CDR3 is TGTGCCAGCAGTTACTCGGCGGAGGGCTACGAGCAGTACTTC.

V gene TRBV28 combines with J gene TRBJ2-1, with D unclear. The CDR3 extends over 10 amino acids. CDR1 MDHEN and CDR2 SYDVKM come from the germline V gene. Here the CDR3 DNA reads TGTTCCTGCCGGTGCAATGAGCAGTTCTTC. Protein sequence: CSCRCNEQFF.

This clone was found many times. The chain is built from TRBV20-1 and TRBJ1-6; possibly TRBD1 for D (5 bases). Trimming took 0 bases from V and 11 from J, leaving 8 bases between them. Looked up from germline, CDR1 is DFQATT and CDR2 is SNEGSKA (reference sequence). There are 12 residues in the CDR3. In nucleotides, the CDR3 is TGCAGTGCTAGAGATCAGGGACCACCCCTCCACTTT. The encoded protein is CSARDQGPPLHF.

The sample holds many counts of this clone. This rearrangement joins TRBV5-5 to TRBJ2-7; 7 nucleotides agree with TRBD1. From germline, CDR1 is SGHKS and CDR2 YYEKEE (reference sequence). V lost 0 bases and J lost 7; bases outside the gene matches: 10. The CDR3 is made up of 15 amino acids. The CDR3 reads CASSLDGQAAREQYF. In nucleotides, the CDR3 is TGTGCCAGCAGCTTGGACGGACAGGCTGCAAGGGAGCAGTACTTC.

For this clone: The junction shows a germline mismatch at one end, possibly a read error. This rearrangement joins TRBV20-1 to TRBJ2-7; a possible D gene is TRBD2 (6 bases). CDR1 DFQATT and CDR2 SNEGSKA come from the germline V gene (reference sequence). The CDR3 extends over 14 amino acids. The CDR3 loop is CSARAVPGRTEQYF. The DNA for the CDR3 is TGTAGTGCTAGAGCGGTACCGGGGAGGACCGAGCAGTACTTC.

This chain uses TRBV11-1 with TRBJ1-2, with TRBD1 identical over 7 bases. The length of the CDR3 is 14 residues. CDR1 and CDR2 (germline): SGHAT, FQDESV (reference sequence). V dropped 5 bases and J dropped 3; count of bases not matched to a gene: 6. The CDR3 is CASSPNRGDYGYTF. The CDR3 bases are TGTGCCAGCAGCCCCAACAGGGGCGACTATGGCTACACCTTC.

Worth noting for this clone: A much larger clone sits a single nucleotide away, making a read error possible. The chain carries TRBV7-6 and TRBJ2-4, with D maybe TRBD1 (6 bases). Trimming stripped 5 bases from V and 0 bases from J, with 14 bases between. Germline V gene lookup returns CDR1 SGHVS and CDR2 FNYEAQ. The CDR3 has 16 residues. The CDR3 bases are TGTGCCAGCAGCCTTGGACAGAGGGGAGCCAAAAACATTCAGTACTTC. Translating it yields CASSLGQRGAKNIQYF.

This clone was detected ten times or more. The DNA for the CDR3 is TGTGCCAGCAGCCGGGGACTAGCGGTCTCCTACGAGCAGTACTTC. Protein product: CASSRGLAVSYEQYF. V and J are TRBV25-1 and TRBJ2-7, with TRBD2 matching 11 bases. V trimming: 6 bases; J trimming: 0 bases; junction bases outside the gene matches: 4. Per the germline V gene, CDR1 is MGHDK and CDR2 is SYGVNS. The CDR3 loop spans 15 amino acids.

This clone has a count of ten or more. The CDR3 nucleotides read TGTGCCAGCACCTTTAGCTGGCTGACCTACGAGCAGTACTTC. Residues: CASTFSWLTYEQYF. The chain joins TRBV28 to TRBJ2-7, with D hard to call. The germline V gene has CDR1 MDHEN and CDR2 SYDVKM. The CDR3 runs to 14 residues. The V end lost 7 bases, the J end lost 2 bases, and 15 bases lay between the germline ends.

The V and J genes are TRBV7-9 and TRBJ2-1; 10 bases match TRBD2. Germline lookup yields CDR1 SEHNR and CDR2 FQNEAQ (reference sequence). The V segment lost 8 bases and the J segment 7 bases; nucleotides outside the gene matches: 2. The CDR3 runs to 12 residues. In nucleotides, the CDR3 is TGTGCCAGCGAGACTAGCGGGAATGAGCAGTTCTTC. It codes for CASETSGNEQFF.

Comments on this clone: Given a much more abundant clone one base away, this may be a read error. The chain uses TRBV18 and TRBJ2-1; possibly TRBD2 for D (5 bases). CDR3 length: 13 residues. The V gene's germline CDR1 is KGHSH and CDR2 LQKENI. Trimming left V 2 bases short and J 10 bases short, with 12 bases between. This CDR3 is CASSPVGIGEQFF. The CDR3 DNA reads as TGTGCCAGCTCACCAGTCGGGATCGGGGAGCAGTTCTTC.

This clone was picked up a small number of times. This sequence joins TRBV9 and TRBJ2-4; tentatively, D is TRBD2 (6 bases). This CDR3 region has 14 residues. V lost 5 bases and J lost 3, with 12 bases in between. Per the germline V gene, CDR1 is SGDLS and CDR2 is YYNGEE. CDR3 nucleotides: TGTGCCAGCAGTGGTAGCGGAAACAAAAACATTCAGTACTTC. Its translation is CASSGSGNKNIQYF.

The chain joins TRBV6-1 to TRBJ2-7; the D gene could be TRBD1 or TRBD2 (5 bases each). This CDR3 spans 16 amino acids. Trimming left V 7 bases short and J 2 bases short, with 21 bases between. Germline-derived CDR1 and CDR2 are MNHNS and SASEGT. The CDR3, as DNA: TGTGCCAGCATCAGGGCCTCTAGCTGGCGTACCTACGAGCAGTACTTC. Translated, it gives CASIRASSWRTYEQYF.

Ten or more counts support this clone. CDR3 DNA sequence: TGCAGTGCTAGAGGGGACAGGGATGACGAGCAGTACTTC. This gives the protein CSARGDRDDEQYF. V gene TRBV20-1 combines with J gene TRBJ2-7, with 9 bases matching TRBD1. The CDR3 spans 13 residues. Germline CDR1 reads DFQATT; CDR2 reads SNEGSKA (reference sequence). J was trimmed by 5 bases and V by 1 base; bases with no gene match: 3.

The table lists this clone with many counts. V usage is TRBV7-9 and J usage is TRBJ1-2, with unresolved D. The CDR3 runs to 14 residues. The germline V gene has CDR1 SEHNR and CDR2 FQNEAQ (reference sequence). Trimming left V 5 bases short and J 3 bases short, with 13 bases between. CDR3 protein: CASSRPGIDYGYTF. As DNA, the CDR3 is TGTGCCAGCAGCCGGCCGGGGATCGACTATGGCTACACCTTC.